Detailed here is one T cell receptor beta chain. These data originate in a study of T cell repertoires in ileal Crohn's disease. TCRdb's table, derived via immunoSEQ multiplex PCR, lists solely in-frame clones and lacks some. This sample has 1,900 or so clones, with more than 85% found just once. Time point described: neoterminal ileum biopsy at postoperative endoscopy, about 6 months after surgery. The CDR3 is 19 amino acids. The junction had 14 bases not matched to a gene; V was cut back by 8 bases and J by 0 bases. Germline values: CDR1 LNHDA, CDR2 SQIVND (reference sequence). This chain links TRBV19 with TRBJ2-5; 14 bases match TRBD2. The source material was ileal tissue. The clonotype was recovered from an adult with Crohn's disease. CDR3 protein: CASLTRGLAGERNQETQYF. CDR3 coding DNA: TGTGCCAGTCTCACCCGGGGACTAGCGGGAGAGAGGAACCAAGAGACCCAGTACTTC.